The 15 T cell receptor beta chains below come from one sample, sequenced in a study of blood T cell repertoires in COVID-19. Assay: immunoSEQ multiplex PCR; the TCRdb copy retains only in-frame clones and omits some. The sample lists almost 300,000 clones; nearly 90% were seen once. Sequencing was performed on peripheral blood. These receptors came from a woman aged 25 to 39 with COVID-19, enrolled during active disease.

The CDR3: CASSQEPGGSQETQYF. The CDR3 DNA reads TGCGCCAGCAGCCAAGAGCCCGGGGGGTCCCAAGAGACCCAGTACTTC. The genes are TRBV4-1 and TRBJ2-5; the match to TRBD2 covers 7 bases. CDR3 length equals 16 residues. V shed 0 bases, J shed 1 base, and the junction held 5 bases outside the gene matches. CDR1 and CDR2 from the germline V gene are MGHRA and YSYEKL.

This clone was recorded only once. The chain combines TRBV6-5 with TRBJ1-2, with 7 nucleotides matching TRBD1. V was clipped by 5 bases and J by 5 bases; unmatched bases: 8. From germline, CDR1 is MNHEY and CDR2 SVGAGI. This CDR3 has 14 amino acids. The CDR3: CASSPSDRDYGYTF. CDR3 in DNA: TGTGCCAGCAGTCCGAGCGACAGGGATTATGGCTACACCTTC.

This clone was counted once. This rearrangement joins TRBV21-1 to TRBJ1-1; the DNA was not used to check the table's D call, TRBD1. TRBV21-1 is listed as a pseudogene. This CDR3 is 19 amino acids long. CDR3 DNA: TGTGCCAGCAGCAAAGACTTACGAGACAGGGGGCCTTTGAACACTGAAGCTTTCTTT. Its translation is CASSKDLRDRGPLNTEAFF.

J is TRBJ2-1 and V is TRBV4-2; 9 nucleotides align to TRBD2. After removal of 4 bases from V and 7 bases from J, the junction contained 5 bases not matched to a gene. CDR3 length: 14 residues. Germline V CDR1 and CDR2: LGHNA, YNFKEQ. In DNA, the CDR3 is TGTGCCAGCAGCCGCCTGACTAGCGGTAATGAGCAGTTCTTC. This codes for CASSRLTSGNEQFF.

V is TRBV5-6 and J is TRBJ2-1, with TRBD2 identical over 14 bases. This CDR3 comprises 16 residues. Germline CDR1 and CDR2: SGHDT and YYEEEE. The ends lost 0 bases at V and 9 bases at J; junction bases unmatched: 5. The CDR3, as DNA: TGTGCCAGCAGCTTGGGGTGGACTAGCGGGGGGATTGAGCAGTTCTTC. As protein: CASSLGWTSGGIEQFF.

The CDR3 DNA is TGTGCCAGCAGCTTGGGCCAACACTACAATGAGCAGTTCTTC. This sequence encodes CASSLGQHYNEQFF. The chain is built from TRBV7-9 and TRBJ2-1, with D uncertain. The CDR3 is 14 amino acids. CDR1 is SEHNR, CDR2 FQNEAQ, per germline (reference sequence). V lost 3 bases and J lost 3, with 9 bases in between. The whole variable domain, remainder taken from reference TRBV7-9 and TRBJ2-1, is DTGVSQNPRHKITKRGQNVTFRCDPISEHNRLYWYRQTLGQGPEFLTYFQNEAQLEKSRLLSDRFSAERPKGSFSTLEIQRTEQGDSAMYLCASSLGQHYNEQFFGPGTRLTVL.

The V call is TRBV7-9, the J call TRBJ1-6; the match to TRBD1 covers 9 bases. The trim removed 1 base at V and 1 base at J, leaving 5 bases unmatched. The germline CDR1 and CDR2 sequences are SEHNR and FQNEAQ (reference sequence). This CDR3 spans 18 amino acids. The CDR3 coding sequence is TGTGCCAGCAGCTTAGGGGGGACAGGGACATCCTATAATTCACCCCTCCACTTT. It encodes CASSLGGTGTSYNSPLHF.

In this sample, this clone turned up many times. This chain joins TRBV25-1 and TRBJ1-1; D is possibly TRBD1 (5 bases). The V gene's germline CDR1 is MGHDK and CDR2 SYGVNS. The V and J ends lost 5 bases and 7 bases respectively, with 20 bases between them. The CDR3 totals 15 residues. As DNA, the CDR3 is TGTGCCAGCAGTCTGCCAGGGTCGGCGGACGTTGAAGCTTTCTTT. Translation gives CASSLPGSADVEAFF.

The rearrangement joins TRBV18 to TRBJ2-1; D may be TRBD2 (5 bases). The CDR3 runs to 16 residues. Trimming left V 1 base short and J 6 bases short, with 16 bases between. CDR1 KGHSH and CDR2 LQKENI come from the germline V gene. The CDR3 protein is CASSPRSVRAPNEQFF. The CDR3 DNA reads TGTGCCAGCTCACCACGGTCCGTGCGGGCCCCCAATGAGCAGTTCTTC. Full variable domain (remainder filled in from reference TRBV18 and TRBJ2-1): NAGVMQNPRHLVRRRGQEARLRCSPMKGHSHVYWYRQLPEEGLKFMVYLQKENIIDESGMPKERFSAEFPKEGPSILRIQQVVRGDSAAYFCASSPRSVRAPNEQFFGPGTRLTVL.

This chain connects TRBV11-2 to TRBJ2-1, with D tentatively TRBD2 (6 bases). Germline V gene data show CDR1 as SGHAT and CDR2 as FQNNGV. The V gene lost 0 bases and the J gene lost 2 bases, with 14 bases spanning the gap. The CDR3 is 17 amino acids. The CDR3 DNA follows: TGTGCCAGCAGCTTAGATCGTGGCGGGGTTACCTACAATGAGCAGTTCTTC. Its translation: CASSLDRGGVTYNEQFF.

The chain is built from TRBV15 and TRBJ2-3; maybe TRBD2 (5 bases). This CDR3 contains 17 residues. V was trimmed by 0 bases and J by 2 bases, leaving 15 bases between them. The germline V gene has CDR1 LNHNV and CDR2 YYDKDF (reference sequence). The CDR3 bases are TGTGCCACCAGCAGAGATTCCGGCGGGTACCCCACAGATACGCAGTATTTT. It encodes CATSRDSGGYPTDTQYF.

The chain couples TRBV11-3 to TRBJ2-7; D perhaps matches TRBD1 (6 bases). V gave up 4 bases and J gave up 3 bases, with 16 bases separating them. Germline V gene sequence: CDR1 SGHNT, CDR2 YENEEA. The CDR3 sequence is 15 residues long. CDR3 bases: TGTGCCAGCAGCTCAGGTAGGGGACACAGCTACGAGCAGTACTTC. It codes for CASSSGRGHSYEQYF. The full variable domain, rest sourced from reference TRBV11-3 and TRBJ2-7, is EAGVVQSPRYKIIEKKQPVAFWCNPISGHNTLYWYLQNLGQGPELLIRYENEEAVDDSQLPKDRFSAERLKGVDSTLKIQPAELGDSAVYLCASSSGRGHSYEQYFGPGTRLTVT.

The V and J genes are TRBV18 and TRBJ2-7; 10 bases map to TRBD2. Germline V gene data show CDR1 as KGHSH and CDR2 as LQKENI. The junction had 5 bases not matched to a gene; V was cut back by 2 bases and J by 4 bases. The CDR3 spans 15 residues. CDR3 sequence reads: CASSPSSGGTYEQYF. The CDR3 region has the DNA TGTGCCAGCTCACCATCTAGCGGGGGTACGTACGAGCAGTACTTC.

The chain has TRBV14 and TRBJ2-1, with 8 bases that match TRBD2. Losses at the gene ends were 4 bases for V and 3 bases for J; bases not matched to a gene: 5. Germline loops: CDR1 SGHDN, CDR2 FVKESK. This CDR3 spans 15 amino acids. The chain's CDR3 is CASSPPGGLYNEQFF. The CDR3, as DNA: TGTGCCAGCAGCCCTCCGGGGGGGCTCTACAATGAGCAGTTCTTC.

The V and J genes are TRBV3-1 (or the pseudogene TRBV3-2) and TRBJ2-2; 11 bases agree with TRBD2. The CDR3 totals 18 residues. V shed 5 bases and J 3 bases; nucleotides not matched to a gene: 11. Per the germline V gene, CDR1 is LGHDT and CDR2 is YNNKEL (reference sequence). CDR3 region: CASSRASGGQFYTGELFF. CDR3 nucleotides: TGTGCCAGCAGCAGGGCTAGCGGGGGGCAATTCTACACCGGGGAGCTGTTTTTT.